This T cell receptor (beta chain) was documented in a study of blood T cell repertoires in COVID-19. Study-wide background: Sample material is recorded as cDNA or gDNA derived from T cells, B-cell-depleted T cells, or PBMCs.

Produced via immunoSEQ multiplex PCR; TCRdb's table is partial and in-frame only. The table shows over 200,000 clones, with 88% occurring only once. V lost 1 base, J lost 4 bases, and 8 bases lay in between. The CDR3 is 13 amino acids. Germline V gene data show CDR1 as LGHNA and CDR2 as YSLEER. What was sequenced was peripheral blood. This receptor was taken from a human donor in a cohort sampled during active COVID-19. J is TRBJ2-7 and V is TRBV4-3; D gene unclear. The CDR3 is CASSQGGRYEQYF. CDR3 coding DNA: TGCGCCAGCAGCCAAGGTGGCCGATACGAGCAGTACTTC.